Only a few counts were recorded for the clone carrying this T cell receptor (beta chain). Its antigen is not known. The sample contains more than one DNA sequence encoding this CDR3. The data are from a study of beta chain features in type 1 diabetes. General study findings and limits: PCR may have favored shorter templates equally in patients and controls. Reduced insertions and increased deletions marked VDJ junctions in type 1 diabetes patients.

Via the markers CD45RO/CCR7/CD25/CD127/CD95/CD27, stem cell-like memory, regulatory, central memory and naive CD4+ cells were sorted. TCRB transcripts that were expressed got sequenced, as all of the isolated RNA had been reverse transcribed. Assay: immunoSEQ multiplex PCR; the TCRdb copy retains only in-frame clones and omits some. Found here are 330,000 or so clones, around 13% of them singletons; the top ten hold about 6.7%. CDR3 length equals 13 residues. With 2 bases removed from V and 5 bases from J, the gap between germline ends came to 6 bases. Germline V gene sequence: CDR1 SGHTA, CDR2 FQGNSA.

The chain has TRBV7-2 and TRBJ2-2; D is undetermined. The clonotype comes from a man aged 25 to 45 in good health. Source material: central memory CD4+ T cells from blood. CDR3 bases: TGTGCCAGCAGCTTATTGTTGACCGGGGAGCTGTTTTTT. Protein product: CASSLLLTGELFF.